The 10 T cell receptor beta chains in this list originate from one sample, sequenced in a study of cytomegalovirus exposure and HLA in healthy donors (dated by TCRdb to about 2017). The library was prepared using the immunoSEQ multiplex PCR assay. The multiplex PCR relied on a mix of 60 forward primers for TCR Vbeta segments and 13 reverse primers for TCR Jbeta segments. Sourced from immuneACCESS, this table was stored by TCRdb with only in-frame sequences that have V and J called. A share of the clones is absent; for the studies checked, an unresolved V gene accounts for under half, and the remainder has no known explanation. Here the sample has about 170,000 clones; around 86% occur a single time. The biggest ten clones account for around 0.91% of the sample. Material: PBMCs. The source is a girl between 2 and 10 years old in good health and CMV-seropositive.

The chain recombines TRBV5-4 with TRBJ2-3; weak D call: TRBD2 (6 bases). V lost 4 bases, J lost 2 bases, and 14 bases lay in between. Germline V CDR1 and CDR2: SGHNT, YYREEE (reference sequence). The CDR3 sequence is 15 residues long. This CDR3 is CASSVDYKATDTQYF. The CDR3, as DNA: TGTGCCAGCAGCGTGGACTATAAGGCCACAGATACGCAGTATTTT.

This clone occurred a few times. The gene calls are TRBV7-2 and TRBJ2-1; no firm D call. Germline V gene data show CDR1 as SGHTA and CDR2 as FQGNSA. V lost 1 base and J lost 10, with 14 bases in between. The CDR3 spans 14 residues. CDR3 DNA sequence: TGTGCCAGCAGCTTAGAAGTCGGAGTTGCCGAGCAGTTCTTC. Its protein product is CASSLEVGVAEQFF.

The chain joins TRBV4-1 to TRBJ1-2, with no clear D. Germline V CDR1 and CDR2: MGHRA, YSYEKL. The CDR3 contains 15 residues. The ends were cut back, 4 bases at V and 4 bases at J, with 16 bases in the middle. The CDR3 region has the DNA TGCGCCAGCAGCCCCCCCTTGGAACAGTTCTATGGCTACACCTTC. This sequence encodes CASSPPLEQFYGYTF.

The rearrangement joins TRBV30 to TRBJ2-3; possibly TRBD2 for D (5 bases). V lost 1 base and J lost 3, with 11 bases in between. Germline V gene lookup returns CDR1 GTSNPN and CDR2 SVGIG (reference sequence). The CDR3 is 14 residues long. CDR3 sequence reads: CAWSGGSGTDTQYF. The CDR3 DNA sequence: TGTGCCTGGAGTGGTGGGAGTGGGACAGATACGCAGTATTTT. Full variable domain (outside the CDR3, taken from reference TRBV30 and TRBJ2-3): SQTIHQWPATLVQPVGSPLSLECTVEGTSNPNLYWYRQAAGRGLQLLFYSVGIGQISSEVPQNLSASRPQDRQFILSSKKLLLSDSGFYLCAWSGGSGTDTQYFGPGTRLTVL.

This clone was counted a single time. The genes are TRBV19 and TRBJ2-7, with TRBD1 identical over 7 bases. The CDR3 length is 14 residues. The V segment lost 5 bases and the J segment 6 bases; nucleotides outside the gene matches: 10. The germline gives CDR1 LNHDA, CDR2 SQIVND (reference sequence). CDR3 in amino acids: CASSEQGKSFEQYF. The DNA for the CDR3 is TGTGCCAGTAGTGAACAGGGGAAGTCGTTCGAGCAGTACTTC.

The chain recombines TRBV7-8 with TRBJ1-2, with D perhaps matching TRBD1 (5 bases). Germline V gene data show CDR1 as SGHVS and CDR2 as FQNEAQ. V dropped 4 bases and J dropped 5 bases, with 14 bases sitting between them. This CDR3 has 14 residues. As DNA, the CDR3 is TGTGCCAGCAGCTATCCGGGGGGTGGGTATGGCTACACCTTC. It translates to CASSYPGGGYGYTF.

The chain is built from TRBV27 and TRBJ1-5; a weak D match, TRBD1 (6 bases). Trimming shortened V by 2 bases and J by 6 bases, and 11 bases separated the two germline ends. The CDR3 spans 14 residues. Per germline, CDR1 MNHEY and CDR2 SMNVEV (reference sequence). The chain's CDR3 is CASSLQGLSQPQHF. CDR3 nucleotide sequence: TGTGCCAGCAGTTTACAGGGGCTGAGTCAGCCCCAGCATTTT.

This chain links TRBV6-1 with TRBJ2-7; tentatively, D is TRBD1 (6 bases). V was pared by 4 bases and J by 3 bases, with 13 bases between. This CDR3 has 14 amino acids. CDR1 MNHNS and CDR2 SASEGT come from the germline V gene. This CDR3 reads CASSVQGQLYEQYF. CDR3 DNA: TGTGCCAGCAGTGTACAGGGTCAGCTCTACGAGCAGTACTTC.

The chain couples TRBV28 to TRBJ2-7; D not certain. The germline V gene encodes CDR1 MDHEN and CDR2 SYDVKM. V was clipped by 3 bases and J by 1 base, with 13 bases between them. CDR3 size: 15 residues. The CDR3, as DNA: TGTGCCAGCAGTTTCAGTTCGGGTCGGTCCTACGAGCAGTACTTC. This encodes CASSFSSGRSYEQYF.

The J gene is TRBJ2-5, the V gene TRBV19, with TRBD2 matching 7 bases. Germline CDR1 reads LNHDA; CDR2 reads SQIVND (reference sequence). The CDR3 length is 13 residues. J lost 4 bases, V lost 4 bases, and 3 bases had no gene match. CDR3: CASSKAGVETQYF. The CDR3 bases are TGTGCCAGTAGTAAGGCGGGAGTAGAGACCCAGTACTTC.